There are many counts of the clone carrying this TCR beta chain. What it binds is unknown. The data stem from a study of neurological immune-mediated disorders. Indicated time point: technical triplicate 3. From 2 million PBMCs stored at -80 C, the unsorted libraries were generated. Trimming stripped 3 bases from V and 6 bases from J, with 18 bases between. The CDR3 is 16 amino acids. Germline V gene sequence: CDR1 MNHNS, CDR2 SASEGT. Findings and caveats of the study: The most TCR clonal expansion was seen in HTLV-1-associated myelopathy, whereas the least was seen in multiple sclerosis, below the level in healthy controls.

Synthesis of cDNA was carried out by template-switch 5'RACE. The reaction used 10-nucleotide random UMIs. Every sequencing run drew on 15-18 subjects and yielded over 200 million TCR-beta sequences. TCRdb reprocessed the 5' RACE reads with MiXCR, giving one entry per CDR3 protein. The sample shows around 47,000 distinct CDR3 sequences, approximately 21% of them seen only once. The gene calls are TRBV6-1 and TRBJ2-1; D is uncertain. The receptor was isolated from a man in his sixties with HTLV-1-associated myelopathy (HAM/TSP). Material: PBMCs. The CDR3: CASSDSQAKVVNEQFF. The CDR3 DNA sequence: TGTGCCAGCAGTGATTCGCAGGCCAAGGTCGTCAATGAGCAGTTCTTC.